These 26 T cell receptor beta chains were all obtained from the same sample, sequenced in a study of CD8 T cells in ankylosing spondylitis. TCRdb re-called the 5' RACE reads through MiXCR, storing one row per CDR3 protein. The sample contains around 320,000 distinct CDR3 sequences, roughly 20% of which appear only once. Sequencing input: blood, either unsorted or a sorted T cell fraction (not recorded which). The receptors were gathered from a female donor with ankylosing spondylitis or in good health (not recorded which).

This clonotype was seen a few times. The V and J genes are TRBV18 and TRBJ2-1; 8 bases align to TRBD2. Germline lookup yields CDR1 KGHSH and CDR2 LQKENI. J lost 8 bases, V lost 4 bases, and 13 bases had no gene match. The CDR3 sequence is 16 residues long. The CDR3, as DNA: TGTGCCAGCTCACTCCTACCGGGACTAGGGCCCGATGAGCAGTTCTTC. This sequence encodes CASSLLPGLGPDEQFF.

The J gene is TRBJ1-1, the V gene TRBV27, with D hard to call. Germline V gene sequence: CDR1 MNHEY, CDR2 SMNVEV (reference sequence). CDR3 size: 14 residues. V shed 6 bases and J shed 5 bases, with 16 bases lying between them. DNA for the CDR3: TGTGCCAGCAGGCGGAGAGAACCGAGGACTGAAGCTTTCTTT. This translates into CASRRREPRTEAFF.

In its sample, this clonotype was seen a few times. The chain employs TRBV15 and TRBJ2-3; TRBD2 matches 7 bases. The CDR3 runs 16 residues. V trimming: 2 bases; J trimming: 2 bases; junction bases outside the gene matches: 7. CDR1 LNHNV and CDR2 YYDKDF come from the germline V gene (reference sequence). CDR3 DNA sequence: TGTGCCACCAGCAGACCTAGCGGCCCCGACACAGATACGCAGTATTTT. It translates to CATSRPSGPDTDTQYF. The entire variable domain, with the rest obtained from reference TRBV15 and TRBJ2-3, is as follows: DAMVIQNPRYQVTQFGKPVTLSCSQTLNHNVMYWYQQKSSQAPKLLFHYYDKDFNNEADTPDNFQSRRPNTSFCFLDIRSPGLGDTAMYLCATSRPSGPDTDTQYFGPGTRLTVL.

The chain couples TRBV5-1 to TRBJ2-2; 8 bases are a match to TRBD2. Germline lookup yields CDR1 SGHRS and CDR2 YFSETQ. V shed 4 bases and J 1 base; nucleotides not matched to a gene: 6. The CDR3 covers 16 residues. The CDR3 nucleotides read TGCGCCAGCAGCCTTTTAGCGGGAAGGAACACCGGGGAGCTGTTTTTT. Protein sequence: CASSLLAGRNTGELFF.

This clonotype was observed a few times. The chain links TRBV6-1 to TRBJ1-1; D gene ambiguous. With 6 bases removed from V and 1 base from J, the gap between germline ends came to 12 bases. CDR3 length equals 14 residues. CDR1 and CDR2 (germline): MNHNS, SASEGT. The CDR3 DNA reads as TGTGCCAGCAGCCCCGGACGGGAGAACACTGAAGCTTTCTTT. Translated: CASSPGRENTEAFF.

This clonotype was counted between two and nine times. The rearrangement links TRBV18 to TRBJ1-6; D ambiguous. V was trimmed by 5 bases and J by 6 bases, leaving 8 bases between them. Germline-derived CDR1 and CDR2 are KGHSH and LQKENI. This CDR3 is built from 13 residues. This chain's CDR3 is CASSSSGNSPLHF. Here the CDR3 DNA reads TGTGCCAGCTCATCCTCGGGTAATTCACCCCTCCACTTT.

This clonotype was detected a few times. Here the CDR3 reads CSASGWPNTGELFF. The CDR3 coding sequence is TGCAGTGCTAGTGGCTGGCCGAACACCGGGGAGCTGTTTTTT. The rearrangement links TRBV20-1 to TRBJ2-2; D is unresolved. CDR1 is DFQATT and CDR2 is SNEGSKA in the germline V gene (reference sequence). The CDR3 runs 14 residues. With 3 bases removed from V and 0 bases from J, the gap between germline ends came to 8 bases.

The rearrangement uses TRBV4-3 and TRBJ1-2, with 7 bases that match TRBD1. Germline V gene sequence: CDR1 LGHNA, CDR2 YSLEER. The CDR3 totals 15 residues. Trimming at V came to 4 bases and at J to 4 bases, leaving 9 bases not matched to a gene. DNA of the CDR3: TGCGCCAGCAGCCGAGGGGACAGAACTGTCTATGGCTACACCTTC. This encodes CASSRGDRTVYGYTF.

The chain couples TRBV15 to TRBJ1-2, with D perhaps TRBD1 (5 bases). The CDR3 sequence is 14 residues long. Per germline, CDR1 LNHNV and CDR2 YYDKDF (reference sequence). Trimming stripped 0 bases from V and 4 bases from J, with 9 bases between. CDR3 in amino acids: CATSREKGTYGYTF. CDR3 sequence (DNA): TGTGCCACCAGCAGAGAGAAGGGGACCTATGGCTACACCTTC.

This clonotype was seen only a few times. The CDR3 DNA reads as TGCAGTGCTAGACTACCGGGTGAGGAAAAACTGTTTTTT. Translation: CSARLPGEEKLFF. The chain couples TRBV20-1 to TRBJ1-4, with D hard to call. The CDR3 runs to 13 residues. Looked up from germline, CDR1 is DFQATT and CDR2 is SNEGSKA (reference sequence). Trimming cost V 2 bases and J 8 bases, with 12 bases left between them.

This clonotype was seen more than once but under ten times. The genes are TRBV7-9 and TRBJ2-3, with 7 bases that match TRBD1. From germline, CDR1 is SEHNR and CDR2 FQNEAQ (reference sequence). The J segment lost 2 bases and the V segment lost 5 bases, leaving 10 bases of the junction unmatched. There are 16 residues in the CDR3. CDR3 bases: TGTGCCAGCAGCCGCCGGACAGGACCGTACACAGATACGCAGTATTTT. It specifies CASSRRTGPYTDTQYF.

In this sample, this clonotype turned up a few times. The rearrangement links TRBV20-1 to TRBJ2-1; no firm D call. This CDR3 region has 12 residues. Per germline, CDR1 DFQATT and CDR2 SNEGSKA (reference sequence). V lost 0 bases to trimming and J lost 7 bases, with 7 bases between them. Here the CDR3 reads CSARDPRNEQFF. The CDR3 DNA reads TGCAGTGCTAGAGATCCCAGGAATGAGCAGTTCTTC.

This clonotype was found a few times. The chain is built from TRBV10-3 and TRBJ2-1, with 10 nucleotides matching TRBD2. The germline V gene encodes CDR1 ENHRY and CDR2 SYGVKD. CDR3 length: 13 residues. The V and J ends lost 4 bases and 9 bases, in that order; junction bases with no gene match: 3. CDR3 bases: TGTGCCATCAGTGCGAGCGGGAGGGGTGAGCAGTTCTTC. Its translation is CAISASGRGEQFF.

This clonotype was counted many times. CDR3 protein: CSARPSSIEQYF. CDR3 nucleotide sequence: TGCAGTGCTAGACCATCTAGTATCGAGCAGTACTTC. V is TRBV20-1 and J is TRBJ2-7; D ambiguous. Germline-derived CDR1 and CDR2 are DFQATT and SNEGSKA (reference sequence). The V gene lost 2 bases and the J gene lost 6 bases, with 11 bases spanning the gap. The CDR3 has 12 residues.

The chain has TRBV4-3 and TRBJ2-1, with TRBD2 matching 10 bases. The CDR3 has 16 residues. With 2 bases clipped from V and 8 bases from J, the junction kept 9 bases outside the gene matches. Germline-derived CDR1 and CDR2 are LGHNA and YSLEER. CDR3 DNA sequence: TGCGCCAGCAGCCAATCCGGACTAGCGGACACGGATGAGCAGTTCTTC. The encoded protein is CASSQSGLADTDEQFF.

The chain employs TRBV6-5 and TRBJ1-5; 8 positions agree with TRBD1. CDR1 is MNHEY, CDR2 SVGAGI, per germline. Germline trimming cut 0 bases from V and 5 bases from J; bases unmatched to any gene: 3. CDR3 length: 15 amino acids. The CDR3 loop reads CASSYSEQGDQPQHF. The DNA for the CDR3 is TGTGCCAGCAGTTACTCTGAACAGGGGGATCAGCCCCAGCATTTT.

This clonotype was seen repeatedly, ten times or more. The V call is TRBV6-5, the J call TRBJ1-6; TRBD1 is a possible D gene (5 bases). V dropped 5 bases and J dropped 10 bases, with 9 bases sitting between them. CDR1 is MNHEY and CDR2 is SVGAGI in the germline V gene. The CDR3 consists of 12 residues. CDR3 region: CASSVRGSPLHF. CDR3 DNA sequence: TGTGCCAGCAGTGTTCGGGGGTCACCCCTCCACTTT.

This clonotype has only a few counts. The chain employs TRBV27 and TRBJ2-1; D is unclear. Trimming shortened V by 10 bases and J by 4 bases, and 8 bases separated the two germline ends. Per germline, CDR1 MNHEY and CDR2 SMNVEV (reference sequence). This CDR3 is built from 11 residues. The CDR3 is CATALYNEQFF. CDR3 nucleotide sequence: TGTGCCACCGCGCTTTACAATGAGCAGTTCTTC.

The rearrangement joins TRBV3-1 to TRBJ2-7, with TRBD2 matching 10 bases. CDR3 length: 15 residues. The V gene's germline CDR1 is LGHDT and CDR2 YNNKEL (reference sequence). The junction had 8 bases not matched to a gene; V was cut back by 4 bases and J by 5 bases. The CDR3, as DNA: TGTGCCAGCAGCCCAGGTAGCGGGAGGAGCGACGAGCAGTACTTC. Protein product: CASSPGSGRSDEQYF.

This rearrangement joins TRBV7-2 to TRBJ2-2; TRBD2 is a possible D gene (6 bases). Germline CDR1 is SGHTA and CDR2 is FQGNSA. The CDR3 consists of 15 residues. The V end was cut by 5 bases, the J end by 6 bases, with 16 bases between. The CDR3 DNA reads TGTGCCAGCAGCCCTGTAGGGGCGGGGTCCGGGGAGCTGTTTTTT. Translated, it gives CASSPVGAGSGELFF.

This clonotype has only a few counts. This chain joins TRBV7-2 and TRBJ1-6; D is unclear. Germline CDR1 and CDR2: SGHTA and FQGNSA. The CDR3 is 17 residues long. Trimming stripped 5 bases from V and 0 bases from J, with 14 bases between. CDR3 residues: CASSKGAIYSYNSPLHF. CDR3 nucleotide sequence: TGTGCCAGCAGCAAAGGAGCTATCTACTCCTATAATTCACCCCTCCACTTT.

This clonotype was counted between two and nine times. The rearrangement links TRBV12-3 or TRBV12-4 to TRBJ2-2; D not certain. The CDR3 has 12 residues. The ends were cut back, 3 bases at V and 8 bases at J, with 7 bases in the middle. This chain's CDR3 is CASSFGGGELFF. CDR3 sequence (DNA): TGTGCCAGCAGTTTCGGTGGAGGGGAGCTGTTTTTT.

The V and J genes are TRBV4-3 and TRBJ1-1, with a tentative D call TRBD1 (5 bases). Germline lookup yields CDR1 LGHNA and CDR2 YSLEER. Trimming took 0 bases from V and 3 from J, leaving 11 bases between them. The CDR3 has 15 amino acids. CDR3 bases: TGCGCCAGCAGCCAAGATATATGGGACGACACTGAAGCTTTCTTT. Translating gives CASSQDIWDDTEAFF.

There are many counts of this clonotype. The rearrangement joins TRBV9 to TRBJ2-3; TRBD2 is a possible D gene (6 bases). The CDR3 has 19 amino acids. Germline CDR1 is SGDLS and CDR2 is YYNGEE. Trimming took 4 bases from V and 1 from J, leaving 25 bases between them. The CDR3 here is CASSPSRRDWFSGTDTQYF. In DNA, the CDR3 is TGTGCCAGCAGCCCCTCGAGGCGGGATTGGTTCTCTGGCACAGATACGCAGTATTTT.

The chain recombines TRBV15 with TRBJ2-1, with D possibly TRBD2 on 6 matching bases. The germline gives CDR1 LNHNV, CDR2 YYDKDF (reference sequence). V was pared by 0 bases and J by 8 bases, with 11 bases between. The CDR3 consists of 14 residues. Written as DNA, the CDR3 is TGTGCCACCAGCAGAGACACTCTAGCGTATGAGCAGTTCTTC. Encoded protein: CATSRDTLAYEQFF.

This clonotype was seen only a few times. This rearrangement joins TRBV28 to TRBJ2-5; 7 bases agree with TRBD1. V gave up 5 bases and J gave up 1 base; unmatched junction bases: 7. CDR3 length equals 15 residues. Germline V gives CDR1 MDHEN, CDR2 SYDVKM. For the CDR3, the DNA is TGTGCCAGCAGTCTCCTGGGGACAGTCCAAGAGACCCAGTACTTC. Translated: CASSLLGTVQETQYF.